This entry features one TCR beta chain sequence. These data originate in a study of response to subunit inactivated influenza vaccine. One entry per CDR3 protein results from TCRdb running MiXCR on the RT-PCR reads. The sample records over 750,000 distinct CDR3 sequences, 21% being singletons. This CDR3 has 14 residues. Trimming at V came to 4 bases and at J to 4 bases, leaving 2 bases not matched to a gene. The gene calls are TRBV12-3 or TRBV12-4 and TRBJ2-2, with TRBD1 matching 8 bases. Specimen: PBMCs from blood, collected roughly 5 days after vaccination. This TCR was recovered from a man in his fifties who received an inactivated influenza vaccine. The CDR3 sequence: CASSWTGSTGELFF. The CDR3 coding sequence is TGTGCCAGCAGTTGGACAGGGAGCACCGGGGAGCTGTTTTTT.